This T cell receptor (beta chain) was obtained from a study of tumor-infiltrating lymphocytes in localized non-small cell lung cancer. Profiled with immunoSEQ multiplex PCR; TCRdb holds only in-frame clones, not every one. The sample consists of about 8,400 clones, almost 80% of them appearing once. V was pared by 4 bases and J by 0 bases, with 9 bases between. This CDR3 is 14 amino acids long. Germline loops: CDR1 MDHEN, CDR2 SYDVKM. The gene calls are TRBV28 and TRBJ1-1, with a possible D match to TRBD1 (6 bases). This sequence originates from a human donor with non-small cell lung cancer. The sequenced material came from uninvolved lung tissue not adjacent to the tumor. The CDR3 region has the DNA TGTGCCAGCAGTTGGCAGGGGATGAACACTGAAGCTTTCTTT. It translates to CASSWQGMNTEAFF. Based on the CDR3 plus reference TRBV28 and TRBJ1-1, the full variable domain is DVKVTQSSRYLVKRTGEKVFLECVQDMDHENMFWYRQDPGLGLRLIYFSYDVKMKEKGDIPEGYSVSREKKERFSLILESASTNQTSMYLCASSWQGMNTEAFFGQGTRLTVV.